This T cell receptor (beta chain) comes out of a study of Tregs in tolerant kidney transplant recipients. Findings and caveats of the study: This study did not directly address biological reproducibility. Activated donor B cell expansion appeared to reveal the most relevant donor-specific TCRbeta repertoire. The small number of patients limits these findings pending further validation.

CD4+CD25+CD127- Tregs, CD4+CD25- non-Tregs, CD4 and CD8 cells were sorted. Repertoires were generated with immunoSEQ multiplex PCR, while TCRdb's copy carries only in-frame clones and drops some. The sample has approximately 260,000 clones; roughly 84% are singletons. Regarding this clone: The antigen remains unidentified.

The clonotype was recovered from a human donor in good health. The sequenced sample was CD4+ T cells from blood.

DNA of the CDR3: TGTGCCAGCAGCCCCCTAGGCAGGGGAAGGGGTCAGCCCCAGCATTTT. This encodes CASSPLGRGRGQPQHF. This sequence joins TRBV7-9 and TRBJ1-5; D may be TRBD1 (6 bases). The CDR3 extends over 16 amino acids. V was clipped by 5 bases and J by 6 bases, with 20 bases between them. Per germline, CDR1 SEHNR and CDR2 FQNEAQ (reference sequence). The whole variable domain, filled in from reference TRBV7-9 and TRBJ1-5, reads DTGVSQNPRHKITKRGQNVTFRCDPISEHNRLYWYRQTLGQGPEFLTYFQNEAQLEKSRLLSDRFSAERPKGSFSTLEIQRTEQGDSAMYLCASSPLGRGRGQPQHFGDGTRLSIL.